These 14 T cell receptor beta chains came from one sample sequenced in a study of blood T cell repertoires in COVID-19. Libraries were prepared by immunoSEQ multiplex PCR; TCRdb keeps only in-frame clonotypes and omits some of them. Seen here are over 350,000 clones, about 89% observed once, and the top ten hold roughly 4%. The sample was peripheral blood. The receptor set was obtained from a woman younger than 45 with acute or convalescent COVID-19.

The genes are TRBV29-1 and TRBJ1-2; perhaps TRBD1 as D (5 bases). In germline, CDR1 is SQVTM, CDR2 ANQGSEA. V lost 6 bases to trimming and J lost 4 bases, with 15 bases between them. CDR3 length: 13 amino acids. The CDR3 bases are TGCAGCGTCCCCAGGGAAGGGCCCTATGGCTACACCTTC. As protein: CSVPREGPYGYTF. Filled out from reference TRBV29-1 and TRBJ1-2, the complete variable domain reads SAVISQKPSRDICQRGTSLTIQCQVDSQVTMMFWYRQQPGQSLTLIATANQGSEATYESGFVIDKFPISRPNLTFSTLTVSNMSPEDSSIYLCSVPREGPYGYTFGSGTRLTVV.

The gene calls are TRBV11-2 and TRBJ1-4; 7 bases are shared with TRBD1. The CDR3 covers 15 residues. Germline-derived CDR1 and CDR2 are SGHAT and FQNNGV. V shed 6 bases, J shed 4 bases, and the junction held 8 bases outside the gene matches. CDR3 sequence (DNA): TGTGCCAGCAGACGGGGGACAGCCGATAATGAAAAACTGTTTTTT. This translates into CASRRGTADNEKLFF.

The rearrangement uses TRBV5-1 and TRBJ1-4; a possible D gene is TRBD1 (5 bases). V dropped 5 bases and J dropped 5 bases, with 10 bases sitting between them. This CDR3 region has 13 residues. Germline-derived CDR1 and CDR2 are SGHRS and YFSETQ. CDR3 residues: CASRGGQNEKLFF. The CDR3 DNA reads as TGCGCCAGCAGGGGGGGTCAGAATGAAAAACTGTTTTTT.

The chain joins TRBV7-9 to TRBJ1-2; D remains ambiguous. Germline V gene lookup returns CDR1 SEHNR and CDR2 FQNEAQ (reference sequence). Trimming pared 3 bases from V and 8 bases from J, leaving 25 bases between. The CDR3 runs to 17 residues. CDR3 sequence reads: CASSFDPIGQAGKGYTF. CDR3 DNA sequence: TGTGCCAGCAGCTTTGACCCCATCGGGCAAGCCGGGAAAGGCTACACCTTC.

The rearrangement joins TRBV4-1 to TRBJ1-1, with D possibly matching TRBD1 (5 bases). Germline V gives CDR1 MGHRA, CDR2 YSYEKL. With 1 base removed from V and 1 base from J, the gap between germline ends came to 10 bases. The CDR3 length is 15 residues. The CDR3 reads CASSQVKTANTEAFF. CDR3 coding DNA: TGCGCCAGCAGCCAAGTTAAGACAGCGAACACTGAAGCTTTCTTT.

The chain couples TRBV4-1 to TRBJ1-6, with D uncertain. This CDR3 region has 14 residues. Trimming stripped 1 base from V and 4 bases from J, with 5 bases between. Germline lookup yields CDR1 MGHRA and CDR2 YSYEKL. The CDR3 sequence: CASSQVRYNSPLHF. The CDR3, as DNA: TGCGCCAGCAGCCAAGTTCGGTATAATTCACCCCTCCACTTT.

J is TRBJ2-7 and V is TRBV9; TRBD1 agrees at 9 bases. The CDR3 contains 15 residues. CDR1 and CDR2 from the germline V gene are SGDLS and YYNGEE. The junction had 7 bases not matched to a gene; V was cut back by 1 base and J by 5 bases. In DNA form, the CDR3 reads TGTGCCAGCAGCGTATCCGGGACAGGGTTGCACGAGCAGTACTTC. Translating gives CASSVSGTGLHEQYF.

The rearrangement joins TRBV6-5 to TRBJ2-7; 7 bases fit TRBD2. The CDR3 spans 12 residues. The junction had 9 bases not matched to a gene; V was cut back by 8 bases and J by 8 bases. Germline V CDR1 and CDR2: MNHEY, SVGAGI. CDR3 DNA: TGTGCCAGCGACGGGGGGACTGTCAAGCAGTACTTC. This codes for CASDGGTVKQYF.

V is TRBV6-5 and J is TRBJ1-6; D uncertain. Germline values: CDR1 MNHEY, CDR2 SVGAGI. Trimming took 1 base from V and 8 from J, leaving 6 bases between them. The CDR3 spans 13 residues. Written as DNA, the CDR3 is TGTGCCAGCAGTTACTGGAGCGATTCACCCCTCCACTTT. Translating gives CASSYWSDSPLHF.

The chain employs TRBV12-3 or TRBV12-4 and TRBJ1-2; D unresolved. The CDR3 is made up of 13 amino acids. Trimming pared 2 bases from V and 3 bases from J, leaving 7 bases between. This chain's CDR3 is CASSLTGDYGYTF. CDR3 DNA: TGTGCCAGCAGTTTAACGGGTGACTATGGCTACACCTTC.

This sequence joins TRBV2 and TRBJ1-3; weak D call: TRBD1 (6 bases). This CDR3 has 15 amino acids. V dropped 8 bases and J dropped 7 bases, with 21 bases sitting between them. Germline values: CDR1 SNHLY, CDR2 FYNNEI. The CDR3 loop reads CASGESGVRWNTIYF. The DNA of the CDR3 is TGTGCCAGCGGGGAATCAGGGGTGAGATGGAACACCATATATTTT.

The chain employs TRBV7-6 and TRBJ2-3; TRBD1 aligns across 8 bases. Germline CDR1 SGHVS, CDR2 FNYEAQ. V shed 4 bases and J 5 bases; nucleotides not matched to a gene: 8. The CDR3 runs 15 residues. This chain's CDR3 is CASSYDRGSGDTQYF. The CDR3 DNA reads TGTGCCAGCAGCTACGACAGGGGCAGCGGAGATACGCAGTATTTT.

The chain is built from TRBV28 and TRBJ1-2; possible D gene TRBD1, 5 bases. The CDR3 runs to 11 residues. The germline gives CDR1 MDHEN, CDR2 SYDVKM. Deletions cut 6 bases from V and 8 bases from J, with 10 bases between. The CDR3 is CASSGGGGYTF. CDR3 bases: TGTGCCAGCAGCGGGGGTGGAGGCTACACCTTC.

This chain joins TRBV7-3 and TRBJ1-2, with 8 bases aligning to TRBD1. This CDR3 spans 19 amino acids. The V and J ends lost 5 bases and 4 bases, in that order; junction bases with no gene match: 21. Germline CDR1 SGHTA, CDR2 FQGTGA. The CDR3 DNA sequence: TGTGCCAGCAGCCTTGGCGGTTCGGGCACAGGGGGTATGGTCTATGGCTACACCTTC. Its protein product is CASSLGGSGTGGMVYGYTF.